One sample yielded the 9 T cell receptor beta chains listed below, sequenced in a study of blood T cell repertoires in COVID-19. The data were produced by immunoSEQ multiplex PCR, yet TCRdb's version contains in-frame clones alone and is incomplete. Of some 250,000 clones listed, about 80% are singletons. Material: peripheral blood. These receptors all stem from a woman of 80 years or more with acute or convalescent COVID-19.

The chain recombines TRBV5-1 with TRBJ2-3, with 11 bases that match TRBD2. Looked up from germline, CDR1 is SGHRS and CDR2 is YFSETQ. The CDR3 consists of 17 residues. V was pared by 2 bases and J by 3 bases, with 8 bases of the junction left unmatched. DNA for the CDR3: TGCGCCAGCAGCTTACTCATACTAGCGGGAGTTACAGATACGCAGTATTTT. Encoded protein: CASSLLILAGVTDTQYF.

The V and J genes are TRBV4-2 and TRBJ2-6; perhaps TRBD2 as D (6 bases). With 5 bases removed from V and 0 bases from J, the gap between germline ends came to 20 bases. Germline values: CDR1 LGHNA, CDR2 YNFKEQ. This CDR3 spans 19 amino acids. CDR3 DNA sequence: TGTGCCAGCAGCAGCCGCTACGGCGGGGCCGACTCTGGGGCCAACGTCCTGACTTTC. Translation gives CASSSRYGGADSGANVLTF.

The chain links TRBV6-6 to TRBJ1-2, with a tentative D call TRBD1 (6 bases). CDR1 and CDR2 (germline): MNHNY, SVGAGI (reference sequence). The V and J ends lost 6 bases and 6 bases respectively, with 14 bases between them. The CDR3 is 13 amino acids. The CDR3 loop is CASRDQGKDGYTF. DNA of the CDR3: TGTGCCAGCAGGGACCAGGGGAAGGATGGCTACACCTTC.

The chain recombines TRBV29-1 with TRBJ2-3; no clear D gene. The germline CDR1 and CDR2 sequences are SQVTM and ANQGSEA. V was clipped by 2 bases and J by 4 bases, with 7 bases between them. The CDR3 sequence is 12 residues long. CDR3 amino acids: CSVEPGADTQYF. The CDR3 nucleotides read TGCAGCGTTGAACCAGGTGCAGATACGCAGTATTTT.

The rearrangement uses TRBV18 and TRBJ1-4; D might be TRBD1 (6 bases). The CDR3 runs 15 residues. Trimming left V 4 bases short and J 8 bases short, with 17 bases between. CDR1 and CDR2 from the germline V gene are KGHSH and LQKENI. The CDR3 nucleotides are TGTGCCAGCTCACGGAGACAGGCCTCGGAGGAAAAACTGTTTTTT. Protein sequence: CASSRRQASEEKLFF.

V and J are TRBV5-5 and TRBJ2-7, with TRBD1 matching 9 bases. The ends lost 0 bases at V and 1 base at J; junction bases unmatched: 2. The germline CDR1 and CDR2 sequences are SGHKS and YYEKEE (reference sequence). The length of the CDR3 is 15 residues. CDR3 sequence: CASSLGGQGSYEQYF. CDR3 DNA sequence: TGTGCCAGCAGCTTGGGGGGACAGGGATCCTACGAGCAGTACTTC. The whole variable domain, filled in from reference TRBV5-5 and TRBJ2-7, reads DAGVTQSPTHLIKTRGQQVTLRCSPISGHKSVSWYQQVLGQGPQFIFQYYEKEERGRGNFPDRFSARQFPNYSSELNVNALLLGDSALYLCASSLGGQGSYEQYFGPGTRLTVT.

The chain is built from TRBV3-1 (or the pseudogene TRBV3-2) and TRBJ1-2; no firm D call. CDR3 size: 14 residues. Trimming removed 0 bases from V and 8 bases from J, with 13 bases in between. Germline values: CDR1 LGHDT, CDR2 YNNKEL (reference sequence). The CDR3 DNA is TGTGCCAGCAGCCAAGACAGGTCAGCAGGAGGCTACACCTTC. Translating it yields CASSQDRSAGGYTF.

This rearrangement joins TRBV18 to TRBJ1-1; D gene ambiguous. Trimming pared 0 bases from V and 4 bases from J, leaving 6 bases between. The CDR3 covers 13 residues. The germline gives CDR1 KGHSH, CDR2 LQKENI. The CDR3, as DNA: TGTGCCAGCTCACCACCACTCCGCACTGAAGCTTTCTTT. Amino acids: CASSPPLRTEAFF. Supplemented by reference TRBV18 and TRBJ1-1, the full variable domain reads NAGVMQNPRHLVRRRGQEARLRCSPMKGHSHVYWYRQLPEEGLKFMVYLQKENIIDESGMPKERFSAEFPKEGPSILRIQQVVRGDSAAYFCASSPPLRTEAFFGQGTRLTVV.

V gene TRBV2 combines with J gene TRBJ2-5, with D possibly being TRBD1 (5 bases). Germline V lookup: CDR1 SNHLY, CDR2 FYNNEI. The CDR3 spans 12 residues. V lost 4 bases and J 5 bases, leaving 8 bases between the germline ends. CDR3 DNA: TGTGCCAGCAGTGCAGGGCTCGAGACCCAGTACTTC. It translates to CASSAGLETQYF. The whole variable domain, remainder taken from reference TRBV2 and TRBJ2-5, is EPEVTQTPSHQVTQMGQEVILRCVPISNHLYFYWYRQILGQKVEFLVSFYNNEISEKSEIFDDQFSVERPDGSNFTLKIRSTKLEDSAMYFCASSAGLETQYFGPGTRLLVL.